This TCR beta chain emerged from a study of T cells after yellow fever vaccination. TCRdb independently ran MiXCR on the 5' RACE reads; one entry per CDR3 protein. This table has about 320,000 distinct CDR3 sequences, around 6.8% appearing once. Trimming took 5 bases from V and 6 from J; bases not matched to a gene: 15. CDR1 MGHRA and CDR2 YSYEKL come from the germline V gene. The CDR3 is 16 residues long. This receptor was identified in a man aged 18 to 30 who received the YFV17D yellow fever vaccine. The rearrangement links TRBV4-1 to TRBJ1-2, with 7 positions matching TRBD1. Material: PBMCs, obtained roughly 45 days after the first yellow fever vaccination. The CDR3 loop is CASSTFGPGGVHGYTF. The CDR3 bases are TGCGCCAGCAGCACATTCGGTCCAGGGGGGGTACATGGCTACACCTTC.